These 7 T cell receptor beta chains were all obtained from the same sample, sequenced in a study of shared clonotypes between healthy human individuals. The method was immunoSEQ multiplex PCR; TCRdb's version includes in-frame clones alone and lacks a portion of them. The table lists roughly 490,000 clones, roughly four fifths of them singletons. Sequencing used PBMCs. The receptors derive from a woman in her thirties or forties in good health. Some clones in this sample may be carry-over from other donors' samples.

The chain employs TRBV10-3 and TRBJ2-3; D might be TRBD2 (7 bases). Deletions cut 10 bases from V and 4 bases from J, with 15 bases between. This CDR3 has 13 amino acids. In germline, CDR1 is ENHRY, CDR2 SYGVKD. The CDR3 DNA is TGTGCCACCAGGCCGGGGGGCGCAGATACGCAGTATTTT. As protein: CATRPGGADTQYF.

The chain carries TRBV19 and TRBJ2-7, with D perhaps matching TRBD1 (5 bases). Germline V gives CDR1 LNHDA, CDR2 SQIVND (reference sequence). The CDR3 is 14 residues long. V lost 2 bases and J 4 bases, leaving 12 bases between the germline ends. The CDR3 DNA is TGTGCCAGTAGTATACAGGGTAGGGATTACGAGCAGTACTTC. Amino acid sequence: CASSIQGRDYEQYF.

The rearrangement links TRBV25-1 to TRBJ1-2; weak D call: TRBD1 (6 bases). Per the germline V gene, CDR1 is MGHDK and CDR2 is SYGVNS. Trimming removed 1 base at V and 2 bases at J, with 17 bases between. The CDR3 is made up of 17 amino acids. CDR3 nucleotides: TGTGCCAGCAGTGAATTAGGTACGGGACAACAGAACTATGGCTACACCTTC. Its translation is CASSELGTGQQNYGYTF.

Notes on this clone: One end of the junction is discordant with germline, which a read error may explain. The V gene is TRBV6-1, the J gene TRBJ2-2, with a tentative D call TRBD2 (5 bases). Germline lookup yields CDR1 MNHNS and CDR2 SASEGT. This CDR3 contains 17 residues. The CDR3 bases are TGTGCCATCAGTGAGTCTTGGAGGTATACGAACACCGGGGAGCTGTTTTTT. Its translation: CAISESWRYTNTGELFF.

On this clone: This sequence may be a read error, since a much larger clone differs from it by one base. The chain recombines TRBV7-2 with TRBJ1-3, with 7 positions matching TRBD1. Per the germline V gene, CDR1 is SGHTA and CDR2 is FQGNSA. The V and J ends lost 5 bases and 0 bases, in that order; junction bases with no gene match: 7. This CDR3 spans 16 amino acids. The CDR3 protein is CASSIDRALSGNTIYF. The DNA for the CDR3 is TGTGCCAGCAGCATCGACAGGGCCCTCTCTGGAAACACCATATATTTT.

This chain joins TRBV19 and TRBJ2-7, with D perhaps assigned TRBD1 or TRBD2 (5 bases each). CDR1 LNHDA and CDR2 SQIVND come from the germline V gene (reference sequence). The CDR3 runs 15 residues. V was pared by 5 bases and J by 1 base, with 15 bases between. The CDR3 is CASSGRQSQSYEQYF. CDR3 DNA sequence: TGTGCCAGTAGTGGGAGACAGTCGCAGTCCTACGAGCAGTACTTC.

The sample holds one count of this clone. The chain has TRBV18 and TRBJ1-1; 10 bases are a match to TRBD1. CDR1 and CDR2 from the germline V gene are KGHSH and LQKENI. The CDR3 loop spans 13 amino acids. The trim removed 5 bases at V and 8 bases at J, leaving 5 bases unmatched. The CDR3 loop is CASSSGGQGEAFF. The CDR3 DNA sequence: TGTGCCAGCTCATCCGGGGGACAGGGGGAAGCTTTCTTT. The full variable domain, completed using reference TRBV18 and TRBJ1-1, is NAGVMQNPRHLVRRRGQEARLRCSPMKGHSHVYWYRQLPEEGLKFMVYLQKENIIDESGMPKERFSAEFPKEGPSILRIQQVVRGDSAAYFCASSSGGQGEAFFGQGTRLTVV.